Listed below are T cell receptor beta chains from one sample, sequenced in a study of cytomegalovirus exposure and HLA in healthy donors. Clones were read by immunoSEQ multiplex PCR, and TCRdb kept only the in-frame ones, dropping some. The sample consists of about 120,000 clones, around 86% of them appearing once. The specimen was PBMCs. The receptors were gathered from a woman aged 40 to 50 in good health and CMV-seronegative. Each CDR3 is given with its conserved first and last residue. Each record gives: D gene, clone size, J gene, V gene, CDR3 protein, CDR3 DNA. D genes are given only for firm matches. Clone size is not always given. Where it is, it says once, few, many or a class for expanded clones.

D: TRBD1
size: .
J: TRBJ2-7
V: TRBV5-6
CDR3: CASSLRDRRYEQYF
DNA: TGTGCCAGCAGCCTCCGGGACAGGCGCTACGAGCAGTACTTC

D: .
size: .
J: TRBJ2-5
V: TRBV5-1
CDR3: CASSLSETQYF
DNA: TGCGCCAGCAGCCTATCGGAGACCCAGTACTTC

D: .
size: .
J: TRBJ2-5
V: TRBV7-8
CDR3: CASNPLENQETQYF
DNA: TGTGCCAGCAACCCCCTAGAGAACCAAGAGACCCAGTACTTC

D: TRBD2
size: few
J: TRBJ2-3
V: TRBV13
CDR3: CASSLDTSGVSTDTQYF
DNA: TGTGCCAGCAGCTTAGACACCAGCGGGGTTAGCACAGATACGCAGTATTTT

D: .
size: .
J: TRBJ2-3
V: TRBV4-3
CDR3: CASSQVRGIGPDTQYF
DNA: TGCGCCAGCAGCCAAGTTCGCGGGATCGGACCGGATACGCAGTATTTT

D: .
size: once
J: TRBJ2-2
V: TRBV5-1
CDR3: CASSLAGGATGELFF
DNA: TGCGCCAGCAGCTTGGCTGGGGGCGCAACCGGGGAGCTGTTTTTT

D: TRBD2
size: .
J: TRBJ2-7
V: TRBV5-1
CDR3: CASSSIAGAGYEQYF
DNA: TGCGCCAGCAGTTCGATAGCGGGAGCGGGCTACGAGCAGTACTTC

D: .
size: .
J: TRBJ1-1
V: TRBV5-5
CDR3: CASSLGRRSMNTEAFF
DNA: TGTGCCAGCAGCTTAGGGAGGCGGAGCATGAACACTGAAGCTTTCTTT

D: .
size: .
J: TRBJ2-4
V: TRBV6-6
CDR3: CASTGGFAKNIQYF
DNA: TGTGCCAGCACGGGCGGGTTTGCCAAAAACATTCAGTACTTC

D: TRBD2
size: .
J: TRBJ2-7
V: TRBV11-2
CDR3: CASSLGLAGGAGSYEQYF
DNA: TGTGCCAGCAGCTTAGGACTAGCGGGGGGCGCCGGCTCCTACGAGCAGTACTTC

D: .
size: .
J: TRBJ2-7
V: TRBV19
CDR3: CASSLGRGDSYEQYF
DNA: TGTGCCAGTAGTTTGGGCAGGGGGGACTCCTACGAGCAGTACTTC

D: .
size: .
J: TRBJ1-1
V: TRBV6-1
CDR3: CASSDASGLGTEAFF
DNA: TGTGCCAGCAGTGATGCCTCAGGGCTGGGCACTGAAGCTTTCTTT

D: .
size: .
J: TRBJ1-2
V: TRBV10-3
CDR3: CAISEDGIGYTF
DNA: TGTGCCATCAGTGAAGACGGGATTGGCTACACCTTC

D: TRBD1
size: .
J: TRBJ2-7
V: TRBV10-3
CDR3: CAISGQGPPYEQYF
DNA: TGTGCCATCAGCGGACAGGGGCCCCCCTACGAGCAGTACTTC

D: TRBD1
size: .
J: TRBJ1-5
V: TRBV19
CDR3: CASSLQGAVNSNQPQHF
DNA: TGTGCCAGTAGTCTACAGGGGGCCGTTAATAGCAATCAGCCCCAGCATTTT

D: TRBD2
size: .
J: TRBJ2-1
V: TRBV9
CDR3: CASSVEVAGEQFF
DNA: TGTGCCAGCAGCGTAGAGGTAGCGGGGGAGCAGTTCTTC

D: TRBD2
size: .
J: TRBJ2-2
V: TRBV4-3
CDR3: CASSQKSGTVGELFF
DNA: TGCGCCAGCAGCCAAAAAAGCGGGACCGTCGGGGAGCTGTTTTTT

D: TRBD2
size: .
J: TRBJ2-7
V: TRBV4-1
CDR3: CASSQQTSGANRYEQYF
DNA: TGCGCCAGCAGCCAACAAACTAGCGGGGCGAACCGTTACGAGCAGTACTTC

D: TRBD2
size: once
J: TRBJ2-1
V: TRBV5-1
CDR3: CASSLVSSGGEQFF
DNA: TGCGCCAGCAGCTTGGTGTCTAGCGGGGGTGAGCAGTTCTTC

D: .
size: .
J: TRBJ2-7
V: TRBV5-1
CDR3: CASTGDSTYEQYF
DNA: TGCGCCAGCACCGGGGATTCGACCTACGAGCAGTACTTC

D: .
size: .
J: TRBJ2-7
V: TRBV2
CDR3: CASSEGRGSSSYEQYF
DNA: TGTGCCAGCAGTGAAGGTAGAGGGTCGAGCTCCTACGAGCAGTACTTC

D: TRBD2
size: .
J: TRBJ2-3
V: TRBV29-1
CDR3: CSVSGTSGEHGTDTQYF
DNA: TGCAGCGTGTCCGGGACTAGCGGGGAGCATGGCACAGATACGCAGTATTTT

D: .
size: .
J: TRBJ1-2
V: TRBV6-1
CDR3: CASRVDRSTNYGYTF
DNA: TGTGCCAGCAGGGTTGACAGGAGCACGAACTATGGCTACACCTTC

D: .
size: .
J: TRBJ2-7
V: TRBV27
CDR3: CASGGTYEQYF
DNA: TGTGCCAGCGGGGGGACCTACGAGCAGTACTTC

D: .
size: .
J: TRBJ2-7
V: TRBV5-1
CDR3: CASSFSGGGEQYF
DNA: TGCGCCAGCAGCTTTTCGGGGGGCGGGGAGCAGTACTTC

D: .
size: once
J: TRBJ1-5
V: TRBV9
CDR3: CASSVGTDNQPQHF
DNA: TGTGCCAGCAGCGTTGGTACAGATAATCAGCCCCAGCATTTT

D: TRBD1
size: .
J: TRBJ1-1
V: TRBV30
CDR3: CAWSVLTGVAFF
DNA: TGTGCCTGGAGTGTGTTGACAGGGGTAGCTTTCTTT

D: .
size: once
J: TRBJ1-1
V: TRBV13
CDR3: CASSLGTEAFF
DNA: TGTGCCAGCAGCCTCGGGACTGAAGCTTTCTTT

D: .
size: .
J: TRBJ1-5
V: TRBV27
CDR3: CASRGGGNNQPQHF
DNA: TGTGCCAGCAGAGGGGGGGGGAACAATCAGCCCCAGCATTTT

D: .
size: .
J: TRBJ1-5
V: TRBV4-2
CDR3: CASRRWQGSNQPQHF
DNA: TGTGCCAGCAGACGCTGGCAGGGAAGCAATCAGCCCCAGCATTTT

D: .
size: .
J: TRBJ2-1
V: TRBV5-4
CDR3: CASSLARGLSYNEQFF
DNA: TGTGCCAGCAGCTTGGCGCGGGGTCTCTCCTACAATGAGCAGTTCTTC

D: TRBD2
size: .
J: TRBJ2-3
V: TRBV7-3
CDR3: CASSLIGGLAGGRGDTQYF
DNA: TGTGCCAGCAGCTTAATAGGAGGGCTAGCGGGGGGCCGGGGAGATACGCAGTATTTT

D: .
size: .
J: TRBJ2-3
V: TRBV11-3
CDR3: CASSLGGPPDTQYF
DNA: TGTGCCAGCAGCTTAGGGGGCCCCCCCGATACGCAGTATTTT

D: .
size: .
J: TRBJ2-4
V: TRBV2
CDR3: CASRGVRGAKNIQYF
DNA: TGTGCCAGCAGGGGGGTGCGGGGAGCCAAAAACATTCAGTACTTC

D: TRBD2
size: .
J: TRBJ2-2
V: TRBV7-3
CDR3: CASSSLAGGNTGELFF
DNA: TGTGCCAGCAGCTCCTTAGCGGGAGGGAACACCGGGGAGCTGTTTTTT

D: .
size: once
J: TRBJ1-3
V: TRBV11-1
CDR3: CASSFTRVGYTIYF
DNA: TGTGCCAGCAGCTTTACGAGGGTTGGATATACCATATATTTT

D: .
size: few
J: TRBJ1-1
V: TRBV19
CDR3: CATSDRGTEAFF
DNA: TGTGCCACCTCGGATAGGGGCACTGAAGCTTTCTTT

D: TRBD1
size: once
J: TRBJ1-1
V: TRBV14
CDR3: CASSRRQGLNTEAFF
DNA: TGTGCCAGCAGCCGCAGACAGGGGCTGAACACTGAAGCTTTCTTT

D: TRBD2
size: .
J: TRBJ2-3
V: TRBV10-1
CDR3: CASSLAGGTDTQYF
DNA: TGCGCCAGCAGTCTAGCGGGGGGCACAGATACGCAGTATTTT

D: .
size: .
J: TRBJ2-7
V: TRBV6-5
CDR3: CASSYMEVSYEQYF
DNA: TGTGCCAGCAGTTACATGGAGGTATCCTACGAGCAGTACTTC

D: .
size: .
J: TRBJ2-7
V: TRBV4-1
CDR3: CASSQRVVQRDEQYF
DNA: TGCGCCAGCAGCCAAAGAGTGGTTCAGAGGGACGAGCAGTACTTC

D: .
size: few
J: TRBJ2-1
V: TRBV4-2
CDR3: CASSQDLWTEQFF
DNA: TGTGCCAGCAGCCAAGATTTGTGGACAGAGCAGTTCTTC

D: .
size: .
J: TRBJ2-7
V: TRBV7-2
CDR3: CASSLVGYLYEQYF
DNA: TGTGCCAGCAGCTTAGTGGGCTACCTCTACGAGCAGTACTTC

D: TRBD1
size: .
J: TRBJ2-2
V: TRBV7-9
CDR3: CSSSFGGTGHTGELFF
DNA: TGTTCCAGCAGCTTCGGGGGGACAGGGCACACCGGGGAGCTGTTTTTT

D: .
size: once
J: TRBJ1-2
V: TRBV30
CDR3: CAWSGGARGYTF
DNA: TGTGCCTGGAGTGGGGGAGCGCGGGGCTACACCTTC

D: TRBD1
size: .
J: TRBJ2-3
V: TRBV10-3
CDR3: CAIRATGADTQYF
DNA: TGTGCCATCAGAGCCACAGGGGCAGATACGCAGTATTTT

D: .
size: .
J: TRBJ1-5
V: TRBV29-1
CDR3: CSVETPGSGNQPQHF
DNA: TGCAGCGTTGAGACGCCGGGAAGCGGCAATCAGCCCCAGCATTTT

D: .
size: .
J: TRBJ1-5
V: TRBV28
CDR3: CASSSVVQHF
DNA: TGTGCCAGCAGTTCGGTGGTCCAGCATTTT

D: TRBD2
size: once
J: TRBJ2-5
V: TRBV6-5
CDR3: CASSSRTSGDETQYF
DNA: TGTGCCAGCAGTTCCCGGACTAGCGGGGATGAGACCCAGTACTTC

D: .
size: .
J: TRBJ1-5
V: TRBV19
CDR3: CASSKAGGNQPQHF
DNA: TGTGCCAGTAGTAAGGCAGGGGGCAATCAGCCCCAGCATTTT